This TCR beta chain originates from a study of blood T cell repertoires in COVID-19 (TCRdb year 2020). Notes on the research overall: Samples covering the acute and convalescent phases of COVID-19 were provided by collaborators in the United States, Italy and Spain. A freely available public database, intended as a resource for researchers studying the immune response to SARS-CoV-2, is where the repertoires were released. Deeply sampled blood TCRbeta repertoires from subjects exposed to, actively infected with, or recovered from COVID-19 were included in the dataset. Where HLA class I and class II types were available, the types were taken from metadata supplied by the sample provider, not from assay-based typing. The prospective study material was composed of cDNA or gDNA derived from T cells, B-cell-depleted T cells, or PBMCs. A de-identified subject ID, COVID-19 status, age in years and sex were almost always included in the sample metadata. The samples were drawn from two sources: the first 160 participants of the ongoing ImmuneRACE study, and 950 to 1,500 subjects contributed by 6 global collaborators.

At the junction V is shortened by 4 bases and J by 2 bases, with 5 bases in between. From the cysteine through the phenylalanine, the CDR3 covers 12 amino acids. Only CDR3 DNA is held: 36 bases, read in frame from base 1. In the germline V gene, CDR1 corresponds to SGHAT and CDR2 to FQNNGV. Participants in the prospective study were enrolled through a virtual design, were aged roughly 18 to 100 years, and lived in 24 United States geographic areas. To assign participants to cohorts, the prospective study relied on clinical history that participants themselves reported in a screening survey and a study questionnaire. Recovered participants in ImmuneRACE Cohort 3 were defined by two consecutive negative NP/OP PCR tests, clearance by a healthcare professional, or resolution of symptoms. In the prospective study, whole blood, serum and a nasopharyngeal or oropharyngeal swab were collected from each participant by mobile phlebotomists. Additional blood draws and questionnaires over a 2-month period could optionally be provided by prospective study participants. Blood samples from the prospective study were shipped frozen or at room temperature prior to DNA extraction.

General study outcomes and caveats: The quantity of clinical and demographic metadata differed by source and by participant and was supplied without curation.

The immunoSEQ Assay, a bias-controlled multiplex PCR, was used to amplify TCRbeta CDR3 regions from genomic DNA. The study's processing was this. The number of nucleated cells in each sample was estimated from the amplification of reference gene primers within the assay. To quantify the absolute abundance of each unique TCRbeta CDR3 rearrangement, sequence reads were collapsed and filtered. For each sample, productive Simpson clonality was calculated by taking the square root of Simpson's diversity index across productive rearrangements. TCRdb provides this immuneACCESS table in a form limited to in-frame rearrangements. Some clones are lacking; in checked studies, under half of them reflect an unresolved V gene, and why the rest are absent is not known. The V and J calls and clone size are taken from that table; D and trimming were inferred from the DNA. This sample gives approximately 200,000 clones in total; 87% of them show up just once. The ten largest clones take up more than 2% of the sample.

With regard to this clone: Its specific antigen is unknown. The record has no base qualities; no much larger clone is one base away.

The sample taken for sequencing was PBMCs or T cells enriched from blood (not recorded which). This clonotype was obtained from a woman aged 25 to 45 who had recovered from COVID-19. The chain is assembled from TRBV11-2 and TRBJ1-2; no D gene is confidently identified. The DNA sequence is given as TGTGCCAGCAGCTCTGAGAACTATGGCTACACCTTC. This gives the protein CASSSENYGYTF.